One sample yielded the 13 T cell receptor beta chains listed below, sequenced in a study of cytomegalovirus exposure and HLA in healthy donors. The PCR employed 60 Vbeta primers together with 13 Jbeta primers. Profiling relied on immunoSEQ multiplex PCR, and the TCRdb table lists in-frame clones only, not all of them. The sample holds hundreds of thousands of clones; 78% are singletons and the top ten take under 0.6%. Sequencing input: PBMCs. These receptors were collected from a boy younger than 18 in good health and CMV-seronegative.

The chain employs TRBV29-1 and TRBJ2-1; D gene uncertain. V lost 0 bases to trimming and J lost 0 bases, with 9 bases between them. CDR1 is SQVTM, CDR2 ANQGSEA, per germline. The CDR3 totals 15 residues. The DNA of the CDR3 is TGCAGCGTTGAAGATACAAGATACTCCTACAATGAGCAGTTCTTC. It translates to CSVEDTRYSYNEQFF.

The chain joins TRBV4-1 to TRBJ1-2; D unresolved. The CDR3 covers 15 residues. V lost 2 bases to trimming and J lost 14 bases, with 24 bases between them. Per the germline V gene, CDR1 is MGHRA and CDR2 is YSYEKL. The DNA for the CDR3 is TGCGCCAGCAGCCAATATAGGGCAGGCGGGAGTGCGAAGACCTTC. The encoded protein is CASSQYRAGGSAKTF.

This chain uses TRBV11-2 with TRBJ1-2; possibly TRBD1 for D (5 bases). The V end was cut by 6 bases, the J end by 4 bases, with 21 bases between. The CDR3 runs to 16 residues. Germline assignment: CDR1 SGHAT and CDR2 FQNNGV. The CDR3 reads CASSSIRDSPSYGYTF. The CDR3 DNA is TGTGCCAGCAGTTCCATCAGGGACTCGCCTTCCTATGGCTACACCTTC.

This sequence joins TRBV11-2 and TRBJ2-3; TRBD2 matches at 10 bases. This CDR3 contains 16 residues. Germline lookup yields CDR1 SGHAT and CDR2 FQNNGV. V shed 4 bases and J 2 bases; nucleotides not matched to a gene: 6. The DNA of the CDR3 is TGTGCCAGCAGCTCCCGTAGCGGGGGGAACACAGATACGCAGTATTTT. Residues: CASSSRSGGNTDTQYF.

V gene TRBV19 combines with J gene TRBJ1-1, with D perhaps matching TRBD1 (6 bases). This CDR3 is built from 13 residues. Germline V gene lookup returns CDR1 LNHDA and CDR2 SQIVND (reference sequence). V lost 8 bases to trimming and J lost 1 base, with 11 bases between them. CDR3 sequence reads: CASLPTGNTEAFF. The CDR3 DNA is TGTGCCAGTCTCCCGACAGGGAACACTGAAGCTTTCTTT.

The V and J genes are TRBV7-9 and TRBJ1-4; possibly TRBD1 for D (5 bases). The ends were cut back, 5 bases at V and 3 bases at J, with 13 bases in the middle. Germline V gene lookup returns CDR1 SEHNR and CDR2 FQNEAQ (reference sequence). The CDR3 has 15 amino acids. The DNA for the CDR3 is TGTGCCAGCAGCCTCAGGGAAGGGGCTAATGAAAAACTGTTTTTT. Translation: CASSLREGANEKLFF.

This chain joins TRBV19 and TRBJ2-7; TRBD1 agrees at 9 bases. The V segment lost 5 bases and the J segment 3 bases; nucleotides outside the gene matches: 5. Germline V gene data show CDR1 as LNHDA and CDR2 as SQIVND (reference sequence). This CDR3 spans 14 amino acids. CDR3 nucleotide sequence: TGTGCCAGTAGTCTACGGACAGGGGACTACGAGCAGTACTTC. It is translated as CASSLRTGDYEQYF.

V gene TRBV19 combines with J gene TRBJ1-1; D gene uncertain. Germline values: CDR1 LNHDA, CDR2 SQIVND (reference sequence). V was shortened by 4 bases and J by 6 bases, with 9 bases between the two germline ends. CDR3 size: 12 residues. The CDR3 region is CASSTDWPEAFF. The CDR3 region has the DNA TGTGCCAGTAGTACCGATTGGCCTGAAGCTTTCTTT. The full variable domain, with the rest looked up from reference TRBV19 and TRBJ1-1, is DGGITQSPKYLFRKEGQNVTLSCEQNLNHDAMYWYRQDPGQGLRLIYYSQIVNDFQKGDIAEGYSVSREKKESFPLTVTSAQKNPTAFYLCASSTDWPEAFFGQGTRLTVV.

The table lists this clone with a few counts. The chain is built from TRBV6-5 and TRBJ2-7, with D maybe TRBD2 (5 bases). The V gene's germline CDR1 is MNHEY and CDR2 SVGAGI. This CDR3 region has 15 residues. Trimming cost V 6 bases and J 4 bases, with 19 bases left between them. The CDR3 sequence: CASRLPGGSVYEQYF. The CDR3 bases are TGTGCCAGCAGACTACCAGGCGGGTCGGTATACGAGCAGTACTTC.

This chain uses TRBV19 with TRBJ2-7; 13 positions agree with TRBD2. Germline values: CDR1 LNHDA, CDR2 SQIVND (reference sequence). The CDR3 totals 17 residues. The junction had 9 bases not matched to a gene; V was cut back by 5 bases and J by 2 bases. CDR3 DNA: TGTGCCAGTAGTCGGGGACTAGCGGGGTTTGTCCCCTACGAGCAGTACTTC. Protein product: CASSRGLAGFVPYEQYF.

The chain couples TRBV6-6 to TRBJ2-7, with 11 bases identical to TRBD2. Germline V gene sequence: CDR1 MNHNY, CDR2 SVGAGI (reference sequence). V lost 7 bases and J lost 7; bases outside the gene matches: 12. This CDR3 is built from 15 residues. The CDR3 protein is CASKSVLAGVGEQYF. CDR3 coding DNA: TGTGCCAGCAAGTCGGTACTAGCGGGGGTGGGTGAGCAGTACTTC.

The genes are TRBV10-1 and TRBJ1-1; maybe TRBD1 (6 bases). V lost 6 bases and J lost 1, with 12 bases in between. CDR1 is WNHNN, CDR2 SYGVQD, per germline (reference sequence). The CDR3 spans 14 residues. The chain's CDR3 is CASSPDRSNTEAFF. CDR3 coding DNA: TGCGCCAGCAGCCCGGACAGATCGAACACTGAAGCTTTCTTT.

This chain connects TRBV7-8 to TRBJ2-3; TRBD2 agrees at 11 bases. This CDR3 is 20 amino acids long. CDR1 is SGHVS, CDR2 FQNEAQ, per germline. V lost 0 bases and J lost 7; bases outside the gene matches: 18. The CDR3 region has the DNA TGTGCCAGCAGCTTAGCGCTAGCGGGGGGATTAATTCCCCCCGAAAATACGCAGTATTTT. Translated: CASSLALAGGLIPPENTQYF.